This passage covers 2 T cell receptor beta chains from one sample sequenced in a study of cytomegalovirus exposure and HLA in healthy donors. PCR amplification relied on 60 Vbeta primers (plus 13 Jbeta primers). Clones were read by immunoSEQ multiplex PCR, and TCRdb kept only the in-frame ones, dropping some. The sample carries roughly 76,000 clones, 70% to 80% recorded once. Sequenced: PBMCs. These receptors were collected from a man aged 30 to 39 in good health and CMV-seronegative.

This sequence joins TRBV11-2 and TRBJ2-1, with D possibly matching TRBD1 (6 bases). This CDR3 is 15 amino acids long. V was pared by 1 base and J by 4 bases, with 11 bases between. Germline CDR1 and CDR2: SGHAT and FQNNGV. The DNA for the CDR3 is TGTGCCAGCAGCTTAGCCAGGGGAAGGTACAATGAGCAGTTCTTC. This encodes CASSLARGRYNEQFF.

This chain connects TRBV2 to TRBJ2-1; 14 bases match TRBD2. Losses at the gene ends were 8 bases for V and 7 bases for J; bases not matched to a gene: 10. There are 16 residues in the CDR3. Germline CDR1 reads SNHLY; CDR2 reads FYNNEI. The CDR3 region is CASGRLAGGPGNEQFF. CDR3 nucleotide sequence: TGTGCCAGCGGGCGACTAGCGGGAGGGCCGGGTAATGAGCAGTTCTTC.